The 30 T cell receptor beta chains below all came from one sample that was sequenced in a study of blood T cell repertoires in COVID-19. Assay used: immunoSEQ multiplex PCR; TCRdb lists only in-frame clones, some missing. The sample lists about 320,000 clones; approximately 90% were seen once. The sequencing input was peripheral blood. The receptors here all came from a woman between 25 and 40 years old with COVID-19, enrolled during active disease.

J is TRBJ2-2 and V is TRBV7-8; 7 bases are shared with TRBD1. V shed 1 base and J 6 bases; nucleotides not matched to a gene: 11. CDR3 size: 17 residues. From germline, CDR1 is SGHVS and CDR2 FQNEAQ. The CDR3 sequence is CASSLVGDSPPSGELFF. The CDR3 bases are TGTGCCAGCAGCTTAGTGGGGGACAGCCCCCCGTCCGGGGAGCTGTTTTTT.

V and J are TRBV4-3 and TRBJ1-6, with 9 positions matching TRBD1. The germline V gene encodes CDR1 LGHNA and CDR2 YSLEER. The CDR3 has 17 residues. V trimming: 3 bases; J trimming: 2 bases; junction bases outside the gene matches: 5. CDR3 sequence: CASSQRTGDPYNSPLHF. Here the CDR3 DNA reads TGCGCCAGCAGCCAGAGGACAGGGGACCCCTATAATTCACCCCTCCACTTT.

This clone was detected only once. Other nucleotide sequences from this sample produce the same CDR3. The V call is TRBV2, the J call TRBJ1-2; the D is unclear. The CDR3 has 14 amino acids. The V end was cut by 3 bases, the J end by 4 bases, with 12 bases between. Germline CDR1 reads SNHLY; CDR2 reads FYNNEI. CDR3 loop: CASSDRGLGYGYTF. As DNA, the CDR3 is TGTGCCAGCAGTGACCGTGGGCTTGGCTATGGCTACACCTTC.

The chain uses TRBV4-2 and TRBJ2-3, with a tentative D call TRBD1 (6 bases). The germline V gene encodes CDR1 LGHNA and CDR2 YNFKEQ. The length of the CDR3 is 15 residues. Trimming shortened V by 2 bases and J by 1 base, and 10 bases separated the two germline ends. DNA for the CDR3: TGTGCCAGCAGCCAAACAGGGCGGGGCACAGATACGCAGTATTTT. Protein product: CASSQTGRGTDTQYF.

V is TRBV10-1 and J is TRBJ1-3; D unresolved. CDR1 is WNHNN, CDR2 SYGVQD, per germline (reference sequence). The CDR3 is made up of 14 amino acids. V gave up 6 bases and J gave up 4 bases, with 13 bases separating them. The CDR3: CASSGEVSGNTIYF. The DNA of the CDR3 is TGCGCCAGCAGCGGCGAGGTTAGCGGAAACACCATATATTTT.

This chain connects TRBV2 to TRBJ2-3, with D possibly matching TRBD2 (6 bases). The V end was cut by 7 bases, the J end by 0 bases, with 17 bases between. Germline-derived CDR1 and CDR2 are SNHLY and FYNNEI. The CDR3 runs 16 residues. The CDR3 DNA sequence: TGTGCCAGCATGACCTTCCTGGGGACTAGCACAGATACGCAGTATTTT. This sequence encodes CASMTFLGTSTDTQYF.

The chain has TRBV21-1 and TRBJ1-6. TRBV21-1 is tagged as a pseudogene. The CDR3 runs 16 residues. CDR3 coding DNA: TGTGCCAGCAGCAAGGCGGCCGACTCCTATAATTCACCCCTCCACTTT. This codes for CASSKAADSYNSPLHF.

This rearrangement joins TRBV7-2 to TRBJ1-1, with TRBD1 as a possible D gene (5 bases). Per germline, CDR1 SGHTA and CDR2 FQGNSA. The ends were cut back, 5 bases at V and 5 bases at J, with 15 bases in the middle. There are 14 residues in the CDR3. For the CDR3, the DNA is TGTGCCAGCAGCCCGCGCAGGGATGGAACTGAAGCTTTCTTT. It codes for CASSPRRDGTEAFF.

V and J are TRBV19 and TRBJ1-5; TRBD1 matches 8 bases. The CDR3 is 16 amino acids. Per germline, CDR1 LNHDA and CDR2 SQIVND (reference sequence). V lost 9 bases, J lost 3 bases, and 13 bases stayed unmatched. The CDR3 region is CASLLPGTGHNQPQHF. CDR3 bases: TGTGCCAGCCTACTCCCCGGGACAGGCCACAATCAGCCCCAGCATTTT.

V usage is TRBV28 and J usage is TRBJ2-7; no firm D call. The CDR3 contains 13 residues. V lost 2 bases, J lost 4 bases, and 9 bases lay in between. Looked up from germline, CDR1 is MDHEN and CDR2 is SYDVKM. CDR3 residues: CASSLNAEYEQYV. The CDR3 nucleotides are TGTGCCAGCAGTTTAAACGCGGAGTACGAGCAGTACGTC.

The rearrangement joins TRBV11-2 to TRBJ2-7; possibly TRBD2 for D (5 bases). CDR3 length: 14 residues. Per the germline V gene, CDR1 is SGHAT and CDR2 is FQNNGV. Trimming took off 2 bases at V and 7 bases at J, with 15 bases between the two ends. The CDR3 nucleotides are TGTGCCAGCAGCTTATATCGGGGTCTGGGGGAGCAGTACTTC. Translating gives CASSLYRGLGEQYF.

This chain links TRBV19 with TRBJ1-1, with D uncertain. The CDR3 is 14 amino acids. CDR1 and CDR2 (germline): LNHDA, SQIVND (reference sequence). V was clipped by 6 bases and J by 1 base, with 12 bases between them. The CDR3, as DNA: TGTGCCAGTAGGGTGGGCAGCCCGAACACTGAAGCTTTCTTT. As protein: CASRVGSPNTEAFF.

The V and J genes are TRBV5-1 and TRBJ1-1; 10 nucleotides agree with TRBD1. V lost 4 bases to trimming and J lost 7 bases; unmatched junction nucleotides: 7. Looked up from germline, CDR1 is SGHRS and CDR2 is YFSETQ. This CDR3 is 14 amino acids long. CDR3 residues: CASSPGTGDYEAFF. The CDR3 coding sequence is TGCGCCAGCAGCCCAGGGACAGGGGACTATGAAGCTTTCTTT.

CDR3 in DNA: TGTGCCAGCAGCTTGGGATCGACAGGGGCCAAAAACATTCAGTACTTC. It specifies CASSLGSTGAKNIQYF. This chain joins TRBV5-4 and TRBJ2-4, with 7 bases lining up with TRBD1. Germline-derived CDR1 and CDR2 are SGHNT and YYREEE (reference sequence). With V trimmed by 0 bases and J by 1 base, 4 bases remained unmatched. The CDR3 is made up of 16 amino acids. The whole variable domain, remainder taken from reference TRBV5-4 and TRBJ2-4, is ETGVTQSPTHLIKTRGQQVTLRCSSQSGHNTVSWYQQALGQGPQFIFQYYREEENGRGNFPPRFSGLQFPNYSSELNVNALELDDSALYLCASSLGSTGAKNIQYFGAGTRLSVL.

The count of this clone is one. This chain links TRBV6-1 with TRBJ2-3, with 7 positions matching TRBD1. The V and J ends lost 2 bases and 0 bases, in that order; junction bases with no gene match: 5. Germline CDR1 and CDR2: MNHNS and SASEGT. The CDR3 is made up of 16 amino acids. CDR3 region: CASSERGRASTDTQYF. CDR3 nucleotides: TGTGCCAGCAGTGAAAGGGGGCGGGCTAGCACAGATACGCAGTATTTT.

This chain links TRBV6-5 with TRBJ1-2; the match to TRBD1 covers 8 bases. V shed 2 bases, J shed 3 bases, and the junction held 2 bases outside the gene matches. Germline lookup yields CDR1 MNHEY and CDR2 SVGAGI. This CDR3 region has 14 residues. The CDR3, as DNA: TGTGCCAGCAGTTACCGGACAGGGTACTATGGCTACACCTTC. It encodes CASSYRTGYYGYTF.

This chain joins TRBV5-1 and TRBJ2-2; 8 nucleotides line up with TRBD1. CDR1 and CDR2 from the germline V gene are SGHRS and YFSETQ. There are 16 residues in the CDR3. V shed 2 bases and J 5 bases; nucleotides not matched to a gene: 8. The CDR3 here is CASSFSGTGPTGELFF. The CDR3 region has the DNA TGCGCCAGCAGCTTTTCCGGGACAGGCCCGACCGGGGAGCTGTTTTTT.

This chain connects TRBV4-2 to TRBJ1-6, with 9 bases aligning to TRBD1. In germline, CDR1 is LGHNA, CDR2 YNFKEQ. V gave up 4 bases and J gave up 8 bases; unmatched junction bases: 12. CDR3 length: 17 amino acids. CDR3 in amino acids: CASSRKTPGQGDSPLHF. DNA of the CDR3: TGTGCCAGCAGCCGAAAAACTCCGGGACAGGGCGATTCACCCCTCCACTTT.

CDR3 residues: CASSLSRDYGYTF. The CDR3 DNA reads as TGTGCCAGCAGTTTGTCCAGGGACTATGGCTACACCTTC. The chain is built from TRBV6-2 or TRBV6-3 and TRBJ1-2, with a possible D match to TRBD1 (5 bases). The CDR3 consists of 13 residues. Trimming shortened V by 4 bases and J by 3 bases, and 9 bases separated the two germline ends. The germline CDR1 and CDR2 sequences are MNHEY and SVGEGT.

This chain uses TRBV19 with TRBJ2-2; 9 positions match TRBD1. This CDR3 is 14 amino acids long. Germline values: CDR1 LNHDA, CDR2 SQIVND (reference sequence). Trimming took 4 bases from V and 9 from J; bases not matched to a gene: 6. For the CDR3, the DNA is TGTGCCAGTAGTACCGGACAGGGGCTAAGGGAGCTGTTTTTT. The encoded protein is CASSTGQGLRELFF.

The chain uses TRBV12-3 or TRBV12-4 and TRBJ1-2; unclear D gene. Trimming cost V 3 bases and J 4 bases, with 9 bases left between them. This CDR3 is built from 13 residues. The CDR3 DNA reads TGTGCCAGCAGTTTCAACGGACTCTATGGCTACACCTTC. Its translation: CASSFNGLYGYTF.

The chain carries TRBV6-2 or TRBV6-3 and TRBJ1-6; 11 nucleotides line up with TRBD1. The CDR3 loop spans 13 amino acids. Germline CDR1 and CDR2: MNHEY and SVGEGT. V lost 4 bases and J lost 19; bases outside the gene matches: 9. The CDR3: CASSSWDRGVPHF. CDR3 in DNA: TGTGCCAGCAGTTCCTGGGACAGGGGGGTGCCGCACTTT.

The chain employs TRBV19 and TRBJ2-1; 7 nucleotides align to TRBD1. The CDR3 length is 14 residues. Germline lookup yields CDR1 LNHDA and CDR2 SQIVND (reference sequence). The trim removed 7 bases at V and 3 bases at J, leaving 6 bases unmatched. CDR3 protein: CASKSGTVYNEQFF. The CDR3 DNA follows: TGTGCCAGTAAATCCGGGACAGTCTACAATGAGCAGTTCTTC.

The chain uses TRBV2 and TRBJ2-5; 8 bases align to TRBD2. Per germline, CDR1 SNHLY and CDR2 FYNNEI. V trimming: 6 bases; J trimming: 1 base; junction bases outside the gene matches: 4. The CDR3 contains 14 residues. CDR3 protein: CASRSSGVQETQYF. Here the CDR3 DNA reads TGTGCCAGCAGGAGTAGCGGGGTCCAAGAGACCCAGTACTTC. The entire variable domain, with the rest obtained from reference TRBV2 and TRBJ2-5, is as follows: EPEVTQTPSHQVTQMGQEVILRCVPISNHLYFYWYRQILGQKVEFLVSFYNNEISEKSEIFDDQFSVERPDGSNFTLKIRSTKLEDSAMYFCASRSSGVQETQYFGPGTRLLVL.

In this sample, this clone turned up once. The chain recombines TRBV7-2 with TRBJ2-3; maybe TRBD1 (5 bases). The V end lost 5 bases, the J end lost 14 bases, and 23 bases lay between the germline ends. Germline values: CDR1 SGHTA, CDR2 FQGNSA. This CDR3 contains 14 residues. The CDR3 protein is CASSALARADSGYF. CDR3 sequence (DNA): TGTGCCAGCAGCGCTCTTGCCCGGGCCGACAGTGGGTATTTT.

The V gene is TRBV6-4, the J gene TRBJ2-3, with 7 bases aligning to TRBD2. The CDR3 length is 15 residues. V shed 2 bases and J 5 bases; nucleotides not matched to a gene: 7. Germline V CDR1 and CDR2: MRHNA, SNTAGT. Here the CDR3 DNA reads TGTGCCAGCAGTGACCGCGCGGGGGAGGTAGATACGCAGTATTTT. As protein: CASSDRAGEVDTQYF.

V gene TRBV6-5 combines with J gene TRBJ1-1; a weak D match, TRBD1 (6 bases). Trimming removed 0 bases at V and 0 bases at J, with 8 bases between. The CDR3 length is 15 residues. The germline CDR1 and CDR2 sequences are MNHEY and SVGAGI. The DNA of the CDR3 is TGTGCCAGCAGTTACTCCGGACAGATGAACACTGAAGCTTTCTTT. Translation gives CASSYSGQMNTEAFF.

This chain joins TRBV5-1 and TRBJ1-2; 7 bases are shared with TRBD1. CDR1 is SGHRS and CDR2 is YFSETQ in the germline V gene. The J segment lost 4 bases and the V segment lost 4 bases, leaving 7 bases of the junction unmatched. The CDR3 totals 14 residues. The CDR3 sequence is CASSPSDRLYGYTF. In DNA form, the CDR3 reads TGCGCCAGCAGCCCCTCGGACAGGCTCTATGGCTACACCTTC. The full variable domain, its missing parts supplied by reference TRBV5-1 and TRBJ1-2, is KAGVTQTPRYLIKTRGQQVTLSCSPISGHRSVSWYQQTPGQGLQFLFEYFSETQRNKGNFPGRFSGRQFSNSRSEMNVSTLELGDSALYLCASSPSDRLYGYTFGSGTRLTVV.

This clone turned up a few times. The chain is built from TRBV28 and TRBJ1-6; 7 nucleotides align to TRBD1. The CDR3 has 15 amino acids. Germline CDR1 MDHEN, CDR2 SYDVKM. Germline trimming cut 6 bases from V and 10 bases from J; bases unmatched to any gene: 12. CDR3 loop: CASRGYRGGGSPLHF. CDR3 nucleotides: TGTGCCAGCAGGGGATACAGGGGTGGAGGCTCACCCCTCCACTTT.

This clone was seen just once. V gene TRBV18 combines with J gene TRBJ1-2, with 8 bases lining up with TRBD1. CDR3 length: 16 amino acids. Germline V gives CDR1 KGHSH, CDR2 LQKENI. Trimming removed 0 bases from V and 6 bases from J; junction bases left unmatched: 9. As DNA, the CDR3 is TGTGCCAGCTCACCACCGACTTCCGGACAGGGTCATGGCTACACCTTC. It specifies CASSPPTSGQGHGYTF.